This record covers a single T cell receptor beta chain. This clone was counted a few times. There is no known antigen for this receptor. Base qualities were left out, and no much larger clone turns up one base away. Library construction relied on the immunoSEQ multiplex PCR assay. For the multiplex PCR, a mixture combining 60 forward primers for TCR Vbeta segments and 13 reverse primers for TCR Jbeta segments was used. The CDR3 region of rearranged TCR beta genes was amplified from genomic DNA by a multiplex PCR assay. The Illumina HiSeq System was used to sequence the amplified TCR beta libraries as 87-base-pair reads. In the original analysis: A later analysis counted about 80 million unique TCR beta chains across the 550 to 700 repertoires, and roughly 10 million of these chains were shared by at least two donors. Raw reads were error-corrected and collapsed into unique sequences with a nearest-neighbor algorithm that merged closely related sequences to remove PCR and sequencing errors. V, D and J gene segments were assigned by aligning CDR3 sequences to IMGT reference sequences. For a sequence to be retained, at least a six-nucleotide match to both a V gene segment and a J gene segment was required. Rearrangements were called productive when the CDR3 lacked stop codons and stayed in frame with V and J; all others were non-productive. Following IMGT convention, CDR3 was defined as the stretch from the second conserved V-encoded cysteine to the conserved J-encoded phenylalanine. Sequences without an unambiguous match to a single V gene segment were excluded from the earlier analysis of about 640 of the donors. An earlier analysis of several hundred of the donors called V segments functional above 56.7% productive rearrangements and segregating when the between-donor standard deviation exceeded 5%. A statistical classification framework was developed to diagnose cytomegalovirus status using the catalog of TCR beta chain sequences. V and J gene assignment, in a later analysis, came from comparing TCR nucleotide sequences with IMGT/GENE-DB human TR gene sequences. A later analysis assigned CDR3 sequences and most-parsimonious VDJ recombination scenarios with the TCRdist pipeline. In a later analysis, each TCR beta chain was defined by its CDR3 amino acid sequence together with its V-gene family, and reads lacking a unique V-gene family were excluded. As a way to deal with suspected cross-contamination and a sequencing artifact, a later analysis dropped roughly 620 nucleotide sequences that were highly shared and had low generation probability. In a later analysis, a clonal expansion index for each public chain was calculated from normalized within-repertoire ranks of inferred template counts. In a later analysis, generation probabilities were computed using a VDJ recombination model fitted to out-of-frame rearrangements, and the results were checked against IGoR. In a later analysis, TCR-TCR, TCR-HLA and TCR-CMV co-occurrence was scored with hypergeometric tests, and a repertoire-size bias correction was applied to TCR pairs. False discovery rates were estimated in a later analysis by permuting HLA or CMV assignments 20 times. In a later analysis, co-occurring TCRs were grouped using DBSCAN, and TCRdist sequence similarity was added for clustering within HLA-allele-positive subsets. Repertoires with fewer than 30,000 or more than 120,000 public chains were left out of co-occurrence clustering, as were several repertoires with anomalous nucleotide sharing. The source is immuneACCESS, and TCRdb retained only in-frame sequences with V and J called. Part of the clones is not carried over; for the studies checked, unresolved V genes explain less than half of this, and the remainder is unexplained. V and J calls and clone size are copied from that table; D and trimming were computed from the DNA. The sample table shows under 150,000 clones, and around three quarters are seen once. The top ten clones comprise roughly 2.4% of the sample.

From the cysteine up to the phenylalanine, the CDR3 has a length of 16 residues. The CDR3 DNA has 48 bases and is translated from base 1. Deletion took 2 bases off V and 4 bases off J, with a span of 17 bases between the germline ends. Via the germline V gene (reference sequence), CDR1 is MNHEY and CDR2 SMNVEV. The cohort was made up of several hundred healthy bone marrow donors. At the time of sampling, every cohort member was nominally healthy, though immune exposures that went unrecorded were likely present. The donor tested CMV seronegative, placing the donor among the 350 or so seronegative members of the cohort. Every donor gave a peripheral blood sample, and the peripheral blood mononuclear cells from that sample were used for TCR beta sequencing. The Qiagen DNeasy Blood Extraction Kit was used to extract genomic DNA from the blood cell samples. This entry is derived from a study of cytomegalovirus exposure and HLA in healthy donors (dated by TCRdb to about 2017). Broadly, across the study: According to an earlier analysis of a few hundred of the donors, 150 million to 200 million T cells yielded 120 million or so unique TCR beta sequences and about 300 Gb of sequence data. Donor age, sex, ethnicity and CMV serostatus were collected together with the repertoire data. The number of donors typed differed by locus, with about 629-640 for A, B, C, DRB1 and DQB1, around 500 for DQA1, over 600 for DPA1, and 450 to 480 for DPB1. In a later analysis, previously published TCR beta repertoires from 550 to 700 donors were re-analyzed and high-resolution HLA genotyping was added so that TCR occurrence patterns could be studied. A separate validation cohort of 100 to 150 different subjects was used in addition to the roughly 640-subject first cohort. Among roughly 400 genotyped donors of the cohort, an average of approximately 250,000 unique TCR beta nucleotide sequences were sequenced per donor, around 18% of them non-productive. About 310 gigabases of sequencing data and tens of millions of unique TCR sequences were included in an early release covering roughly 600 HLA-typed donors. Every repertoire in the discovery cohort had been generated on one and the same sequencing platform. Rather than using new phenotypic data, the later analysis identified candidate immune exposures from TCR beta sequences and from how often those sequences occurred across donors. An earlier analysis of some 500 of the donors applied high-throughput TCR beta sequencing to assess whether each TCR beta V gene segment acted as functional or pseudogenic. Genome-wide SNP genotypes for about 65% of the roughly 670 donors were used in a later genetic analysis, which treated that subset as a discovery cohort. To predict cytomegalovirus infection status, the study combined high-throughput TCR immunosequencing, statistical association of individual TCRs with disease status, and machine learning. The study aimed to test whether signatures of past pathogen exposure could be identified by cataloging public T cell receptors. Class I and class II HLA loci were covered by the typing at four-digit resolution. The genetic ancestry cluster associated with self-reported Caucasian donors included around 76% of the roughly 380 genotyped donors. The T cell repertoires of under 750 subjects were profiled by immunosequencing and related to cytomegalovirus serostatus. A few DR-DQ haplotypes were treated as single units for association and clustering because of strong linkage in the cohort.

The full study reports these points: Compared with the approximately 670-donor mean, donors in an Asian-associated ancestry cluster had fewer N-insertions in productive TCRs, according to a later genetic analysis. CMV serostatus was the only immune exposure information available for the cohort. V-gene and J-gene trimming of TCR beta chains was associated with a missense DCLRE1C variant in a later genetic analysis, and the association was replicated in an independent cohort. The earlier analysis of approximately 540 of the donors excluded some 15 rarely observed V segments, including chromosome 9 orphons, because counts were too low. The authors suggested that the approach could potentially be generalized to other disease states and immunological phenotypes. Correlated functional status among segregating V segments might be attributable to linkage disequilibrium, but an unknown experimental factor could not be ruled out. A few of the identified cytomegalovirus-associated TCR beta chains were confirmed in vitro to be specific for cytomegalovirus antigens. A later analysis found that most CMV-associated TCR beta chains appeared HLA-restricted, with HLA associations seemingly driven largely by CMV exposure. When HLA alleles, especially DR and DQ, strongly co-occurred, TCR associations were difficult to assign to individual alleles. In this cohort, only TCR beta chains were sequenced, and detectable features were limited by the absence of alpha or paired-chain data. The classifier was reported to diagnose cytomegalovirus status with high specificity and sensitivity in both the original cohort and the validation cohort. The 87-base-pair reads could not distinguish some IMGT-functional V segments, including TRBV6-2 and TRBV6-3, so those segments were excluded. In an earlier analysis of about 600 of the donors, most TCR beta V segments appeared in productive rearrangements about 87% or about 30% of the time, broadly matching IMGT annotations. A group of highly shared sequence variants was considered likely to be a technical artifact of the sequencing pipeline. The study listed 150 to 200 TCR beta chains as associated with cytomegalovirus. According to a later analysis, TCR association rates differed among HLA loci, with DRB1 alleles showing the most associated TCRs and HLA-C alleles showing the fewest. A later analysis found that HLA-associated TCR beta chains were more clonally expanded and had lower generation probabilities than equally common non-associated chains. In a later analysis, several top co-occurrence clusters were reported to appear linked to parvovirus B19, influenza, CMV and Epstein-Barr virus. Most TCR sequences were observed very rarely across donors, whereas some public TCRs were present in many individuals. Specific HLA alleles were associated with some 15,000 TCR beta sequences at a false discovery rate of 0.05 in a later analysis. Because some donors lacked HLA typing at each locus, the association tests relied only on the typed subset. Sequencing depth was assumed to be roughly uniform across donors in the presence/absence analyses, though that assumption may not hold. A further reported finding was that TCR beta sequences accurately predicted the HLA-A and HLA-B alleles for most subjects in the first cohort.

Sequenced: PBMCs. Rearrangement joined TRBV27 to TRBJ1-2, with TRBD1 tentatively as D gene (6 bases match). The receptor was isolated from a young man in good health and CMV-seronegative. The sequenced DNA is TGTGCCAGCAGTTTAAGCGGGACAAAGGGAAGCTATGGCTACACCTTC. This is translated as CASSLSGTKGSYGYTF.